Following are 9 T cell receptor beta chains from one sample sequenced in a study of PD-1 blockade in classical Hodgkin lymphoma. Assay used: immunoSEQ multiplex PCR; TCRdb lists only in-frame clones, some missing. Of fewer than 100,000 clones listed, about 92% are singletons. Time point described: cycle 4 day 1 (C4D1), after more than five weeks of nivolumab. Every single patient, without exception, relapsed after autologous stem cell transplantation, and brentuximab vedotin exposure varied. The input for sequencing was peripheral blood mononuclear cells (PBMCs), taken before the fourth cycle of nivolumab. Receptor source: a human donor with classical Hodgkin lymphoma.

The rearrangement uses TRBV7-3 and TRBJ1-2; D perhaps matches TRBD1 (6 bases). Trimming pared 6 bases from V and 4 bases from J, leaving 12 bases between. Germline V gene data show CDR1 as SGHTA and CDR2 as FQGTGA. CDR3 length: 13 residues. CDR3 residues: CASSSQGFYGYTF. CDR3 sequence (DNA): TGTGCCAGCAGTTCACAGGGATTCTATGGCTACACCTTC.

This chain links TRBV28 with TRBJ2-1; possibly TRBD2 for D (5 bases). The V gene lost 2 bases and the J gene lost 8 bases, with 19 bases spanning the gap. CDR3 length equals 16 residues. CDR1 is MDHEN and CDR2 is SYDVKM in the germline V gene. In DNA form, the CDR3 reads TGTGCCAGCAGTTTAAGGTGGGAGAGTTTCACCGATGAGCAGTTCTTC. It translates to CASSLRWESFTDEQFF.

The V gene is TRBV2, the J gene TRBJ1-3; no reliable D call. CDR3 size: 13 residues. CDR1 SNHLY and CDR2 FYNNEI come from the germline V gene. V was pared by 8 bases and J by 2 bases, with 10 bases between. CDR3 sequence reads: CASSIGPGNTIYF. The CDR3 bases are TGTGCCAGCTCGATAGGGCCTGGAAACACCATATATTTT.

This chain connects TRBV5-1 to TRBJ2-3; no clear D. Deletions cut 1 base from V and 2 bases from J, with 14 bases between. Germline CDR1 and CDR2: SGHRS and YFSETQ. The length of the CDR3 is 16 residues. The CDR3: CASSLRQSRSTDTQYF. For the CDR3, the DNA is TGCGCCAGCAGCTTGAGGCAGTCCAGGTCCACAGATACGCAGTATTTT.

This rearrangement joins TRBV6-1 to TRBJ2-4, with D perhaps matching TRBD2 (5 bases). There are 12 residues in the CDR3. V was cut by 6 bases and J by 6 bases, with 9 bases left in between. The germline gives CDR1 MNHNS, CDR2 SASEGT. The CDR3 protein is CASSVTRNIQYF. The CDR3 bases are TGTGCCAGCAGCGTTACTAGAAACATTCAGTACTTC.

The chain employs TRBV6-5 and TRBJ1-1, with a tentative D call TRBD1 (6 bases). Germline CDR1 MNHEY, CDR2 SVGAGI. Trimming removed 8 bases from V and 7 bases from J, with 23 bases in between. CDR3 length: 15 amino acids. CDR3: CASLPSQGSIIEAFF. In DNA, the CDR3 is TGTGCCAGCCTTCCCAGCCAGGGGAGTATCATTGAAGCTTTCTTT.

This clone was picked up a small number of times. This chain uses TRBV18 with TRBJ1-1; D gene ambiguous. The germline V gene encodes CDR1 KGHSH and CDR2 LQKENI. V lost 1 base to trimming and J lost 1 base, with 10 bases between them. This CDR3 contains 15 residues. CDR3 in DNA: TGTGCCAGCTCACCACGTGAAAAAGCGAACACTGAAGCTTTCTTT. This gives the protein CASSPREKANTEAFF.

V and J are TRBV19 and TRBJ1-1; no reliable D call. The germline V gene encodes CDR1 LNHDA and CDR2 SQIVND (reference sequence). CDR3 length equals 18 residues. Trimming removed 0 bases from V and 2 bases from J, with 19 bases in between. For the CDR3, the DNA is TGTGCCAGTAGTATAGACCCTCGCGCGCTAGTAGGAAACACTGAAGCTTTCTTT. Encoded protein: CASSIDPRALVGNTEAFF.

The chain couples TRBV28 to TRBJ1-5, with unresolved D. The CDR3 has 15 amino acids. V lost 3 bases, J lost 0 bases, and 9 bases lay in between. Germline CDR1 reads MDHEN; CDR2 reads SYDVKM. The CDR3 sequence: CASSFGGYSNQPQHF. As DNA, the CDR3 is TGTGCCAGCAGTTTCGGCGGGTATAGCAATCAGCCCCAGCATTTT.